Sequencing of this T cell receptor (beta chain) was carried out in a study of monozygotic twins with inflammatory bowel disease. Eight distinct reactions (per sample) were used to make the cDNA. During cDNA synthesis, UMIs that each contained a 6-nucleotide sample barcode were added by means of template switching. TCRdb reprocessed the 5' RACE reads and reports one entry per CDR3 protein, with no DNA. In all, the sample yields some 100,000 distinct CDR3 sequences. Overall study findings and caveats: For IBD, no single strong associated signal or clonotype was supported. Healthy co-twins exceeded IBD patients in TCRbeta diversity as measured by inverse Simpson.

Details on this clonotype: Antigen specificity is unknown.

Germline loops: CDR1 SGHRS, CDR2 YFSETQ. The CDR3 is 17 residues long. This rearrangement joins TRBV5-1 to TRBJ2-2; with no DNA, the TCRdb D assignment of TRBD1 cannot be verified. The source of this sequence is a human donor with ulcerative colitis or Crohn's disease, or a healthy co-twin of an affected twin (not recorded which). The sequenced sample consisted of blood. The CDR3 here is CASSLAPGQTTSGELFF.